This T cell receptor (beta chain) was observed in a study of T cell responses to AZD1222 COVID-19 vaccine. Across the whole study: Analysis merged second doses at about 4 or about 12 weeks. Study outcomes and limitations: Repertoire sampling occurred only after the peak T cell response. Donors were largely white British and mainly female; clonal diversity was possibly underestimated. Across the whole spike, CD4 TCRs peaked at regions 160-218 and 743-854.

Germline CDR1 is MNHEY and CDR2 is SMNVEV (reference sequence). Trimming cost V 3 bases and J 4 bases, with 15 bases left between them. There are 15 residues in the CDR3. Sequencing was performed with immunoSEQ multiplex PCR; in TCRdb, only in-frame clones are kept and a portion is missing. The table has 100,000 to 150,000 clones, roughly 90% seen once. Remarks on this clone: Its antigen remains unknown.

Here the sequenced sample was peripheral blood, taken on day 0 of AZD1222 vaccination. The receptor was isolated from an adult in good health. V and J are TRBV27 and TRBJ1-2, with D possibly being TRBD1 (5 bases). The CDR3, as DNA: TGTGCCAGCAGTTTTGGGACGGGTGTTCTCTATGGCTACACCTTC. It is translated as CASSFGTGVLYGYTF.